This entry concerns a single T cell receptor beta chain. J lost 3 bases, V lost 4 bases, and 3 bases had no gene match. CDR1 and CDR2 (germline): SQVTM, ANQGSEA. The length of the CDR3 is 13 residues. This table comes from immunoSEQ multiplex PCR, and its TCRdb copy is limited to in-frame clones, with some not included. The data show over 15,000 clones, 85% to 90% seen once. The data belong to a study of control samples from healthy donors and cancer patients. The rearrangement uses TRBV29-1 and TRBJ2-3, with 8 bases identical to TRBD1. The specimen was PBMCs. The TCR sequence derives from a man aged 55-75 years with head and neck cancer. The CDR3 loop reads CSVGTGLTDTQYF. The CDR3 DNA reads TGCAGCGTTGGGACAGGGCTGACAGATACGCAGTATTTT.